This TCR beta chain stems from a study of a mutant IDH1 vaccine in newly diagnosed glioma. Overall study: A roughly 62% male, approximately 38% female split and a mean age of 40.4 years characterized treated patients. Patients previously underwent radiotherapy, temozolomide, or both, and most underwent both.

Stated time point: baseline, week 1 (first vaccination visit). Treatment described: pre-vaccination baseline after standard-of-care therapy. Those who donated had recent WHO grade 3 or 4 IDH1-mutant, ATRX-lost astrocytomas. TCRdb keeps only in-frame clones here, not all; method: immunoSEQ multiplex PCR. The sample lists under 65,000 clones; 70% to 80% were seen once. V was clipped by 3 bases and J by 6 bases; unmatched bases: 2. Germline-derived CDR1 and CDR2 are SEHNR and FQNEAQ (reference sequence). The length of the CDR3 is 13 residues. The gene calls are TRBV7-9 and TRBJ2-1, with 7 bases lining up with TRBD2. The material sequenced was PBMCs, taken from a glioma patient treated with radiotherapy, temozolomide or both. This sequence originates from a woman in her forties with glioma. The CDR3 reads CASSFSGGNEQFF. CDR3 in DNA: TGTGCCAGCAGCTTTTCGGGGGGCAATGAGCAGTTCTTC.